This entry lists 21 T cell receptor beta chains sequenced from one sample in a study of beta chain features in type 1 diabetes. Study results and caveats: TCRB CDR3s from Type 1 diabetes patients were moderately but significantly shorter in all four CD4+ subsets.

Their cognate antigens are unknown. Sequencing targeted expressed TCRB transcripts, as all isolated RNA had been reverse transcribed. The data were produced by immunoSEQ multiplex PCR, yet TCRdb's version contains in-frame clones alone and is incomplete. The sample records hundreds of thousands of clones, around 15% being singletons. Sequenced sample: naive CD4+ T cells from blood. These receptors were taken from a man aged 18 to 30 with type 1 diabetes.

The genes are TRBV16 and TRBJ1-3; D gene ambiguous. V lost 3 bases, J lost 4 bases, and 16 bases lay in between. The CDR3 contains 16 residues. Germline V gene sequence: CDR1 KGHSY, CDR2 FQNENV. In nucleotides, the CDR3 is TGTGCCAGCAGCCAGTCCACTTTTGGAGGCGGAAACACCATATATTTT. It translates to CASSQSTFGGGNTIYF.

As concerns this clone: A junction end diverges from the germline sequence, so it may reflect a read error. The chain joins TRBV7-7 to TRBJ2-3; tentative D call: TRBD2 (6 bases). The germline V gene has CDR1 SSHAT and CDR2 FNYEAQ (reference sequence). The CDR3 spans 13 residues. This chain's CDR3 is CASSFGGTDTQYF. The CDR3 DNA reads as TGTGCTAGCAGCTTCGGGGGAACAGATACGCAGTATTTT.

The V call is TRBV6-4, the J call TRBJ2-3; 7 bases match TRBD2. The CDR3 runs 16 residues. CDR1 and CDR2 from the germline V gene are MRHNA and SNTAGT. After removal of 6 bases from V and 2 bases from J, the junction contained 11 bases not matched to a gene. Written as DNA, the CDR3 is TGTGCCAGCAGCGTAGCCCCTAGCGGATTCACAGATACGCAGTATTTT. It is translated as CASSVAPSGFTDTQYF.

The V gene is TRBV19, the J gene TRBJ2-6, with D possibly matching TRBD1 (5 bases). V was shortened by 7 bases and J by 0 bases, with 10 bases between the two germline ends. The germline gives CDR1 LNHDA, CDR2 SQIVND (reference sequence). CDR3 length: 15 amino acids. CDR3 DNA sequence: TGTGCCAGTAAACAGGTTTACTCTGGGGCCAACGTCCTGACTTTC. Protein product: CASKQVYSGANVLTF.

This clone occurred a few times. The V call is TRBV5-1, the J call TRBJ2-2, with TRBD1 matching over 8 bases. The CDR3 spans 15 residues. Germline CDR1 is SGHRS and CDR2 is YFSETQ. The ends lost 3 bases at V and 6 bases at J; junction bases unmatched: 7. The CDR3 region is CASSSQTGVAGELFF. The CDR3 coding sequence is TGCGCCAGCAGCTCCCAGACAGGGGTCGCCGGGGAGCTGTTTTTT.

This clone was counted between two and nine times. The chain has TRBV14 and TRBJ2-3; D is ambiguous. CDR1 and CDR2 from the germline V gene are SGHDN and FVKESK. V lost 1 base and J lost 7, with 6 bases in between. This CDR3 is 12 amino acids long. The CDR3 DNA follows: TGTGCCAGCAGCCAAGGTGGTCATACGCAGTATTTT. Its protein product is CASSQGGHTQYF. The full variable domain, its missing parts supplied by reference TRBV14 and TRBJ2-3, is EAGVTQFPSHSVIEKGQTVTLRCDPISGHDNLYWYRRVMGKEIKFLLHFVKESKQDESGMPNNRFLAERTGGTYSTLKVQPAELEDSGVYFCASSQGGHTQYFGPGTRLTVL.

The chain links TRBV9 to TRBJ2-1, with D perhaps TRBD1 or TRBD2 (6 bases each). The germline V gene has CDR1 SGDLS and CDR2 YYNGEE. CDR3 length equals 17 residues. V lost 2 bases and J lost 2, with 17 bases in between. This CDR3 reads CASSVSAPGATYNEQFF. For the CDR3, the DNA is TGTGCCAGCAGCGTCTCCGCTCCGGGGGCTACCTACAATGAGCAGTTCTTC.

A few counts support this clone. The rearrangement links TRBV29-1 to TRBJ1-1; D ambiguous. The CDR3 loop spans 12 amino acids. The V and J ends lost 3 bases and 4 bases respectively, with 9 bases between them. Germline assignment: CDR1 SQVTM and CDR2 ANQGSEA. The CDR3, as DNA: TGCAGCGTTGACTCGGGAGCCACTGAAGCTTTCTTT. It is translated as CSVDSGATEAFF.

Only a few counts were recorded for this clone. V gene TRBV5-4 combines with J gene TRBJ2-1, with a weak D call TRBD2 (6 bases). V lost 4 bases and J 3 bases, leaving 14 bases between the germline ends. The germline CDR1 and CDR2 sequences are SGHNT and YYREEE (reference sequence). This CDR3 comprises 15 residues. CDR3 loop: CASSQRAGIYNEQFF. CDR3 coding DNA: TGTGCCAGCAGCCAAAGAGCGGGTATCTACAATGAGCAGTTCTTC.

The chain carries TRBV15 and TRBJ2-3; D is ambiguous. Trimming took off 0 bases at V and 1 base at J, with 5 bases between the two ends. CDR3 length equals 14 residues. Per germline, CDR1 LNHNV and CDR2 YYDKDF (reference sequence). This CDR3 reads CATSRDWGTDTQYF. In DNA form, the CDR3 reads TGTGCCACCAGCAGAGATTGGGGCACAGATACGCAGTATTTT.

In this sample, this clone turned up a few times. The chain carries TRBV7-8 and TRBJ2-2; D is unresolved. Between the trimmed V and J ends, which lost 1 base and 4 bases, there was a span of 10 bases. The CDR3 sequence is 15 residues long. CDR1 and CDR2 from the germline V gene are SGHVS and FQNEAQ. The CDR3 bases are TGTGCCAGCAGCTTAGTGGCAGGAACCACCGGGGAGCTGTTTTTT. The encoded protein is CASSLVAGTTGELFF.

CDR3 protein: CASSQGTYYGYTF. As DNA, the CDR3 is TGTGCCAGCAGCCAAGGGACTTACTATGGCTACACCTTC. The rearrangement links TRBV14 to TRBJ1-2; D not certain. The CDR3 extends over 13 amino acids. V dropped 1 base and J dropped 3 bases, with 6 bases sitting between them. Germline V gives CDR1 SGHDN, CDR2 FVKESK.

This clone showed up just a few times. The chain employs TRBV20-1 and TRBJ2-7; D remains ambiguous. The CDR3 is made up of 11 amino acids. Per germline, CDR1 DFQATT and CDR2 SNEGSKA (reference sequence). V lost 3 bases and J lost 7, with 10 bases in between. The CDR3 DNA is TGCAGTGCTAGTTTCCGGAGTGAGCAGTACTTC. Its protein is CSASFRSEQYF.

This clone was seen a few times. The chain carries TRBV6-5 and TRBJ1-1, with D unclear. Trimming stripped 1 base from V and 0 bases from J, with 12 bases between. The germline V gene has CDR1 MNHEY and CDR2 SVGAGI. This CDR3 contains 16 residues. The DNA for the CDR3 is TGTGCCAGCAGTTACTTAAGAGGAGGGATGAACACTGAAGCTTTCTTT. It yields the protein CASSYLRGGMNTEAFF.

This clone came up a few times. V and J are TRBV5-4 and TRBJ2-1; TRBD1 might be the D (6 bases). V was cut by 4 bases and J by 0 bases, with 14 bases left in between. From germline, CDR1 is SGHNT and CDR2 YYREEE (reference sequence). The CDR3 length is 16 residues. CDR3 loop: CASSGGSESSYNEQFF. The CDR3 DNA is TGTGCCAGCAGCGGGGGCTCCGAGAGCTCCTACAATGAGCAGTTCTTC.

V usage is TRBV4-1 and J usage is TRBJ2-5; tentatively, D is TRBD1 (6 bases). The length of the CDR3 is 17 residues. V gave up 3 bases and J gave up 1 base, with 18 bases separating them. Germline lookup yields CDR1 MGHRA and CDR2 YSYEKL. In nucleotides, the CDR3 is TGCGCCAGCAGCCACAGACCCCTTAACAGGGCCCAAGAGACCCAGTACTTC. Amino acids: CASSHRPLNRAQETQYF.

This clone has just a few counts. The V gene is TRBV4-1, the J gene TRBJ1-5; D uncertain. There are 15 residues in the CDR3. From germline, CDR1 is MGHRA and CDR2 YSYEKL. V lost 5 bases and J lost 3, with 14 bases in between. CDR3 nucleotides: TGCGCCAGCAGCGGCCCAGAGGGCTCCAATCAGCCCCAGCATTTT. Its protein product is CASSGPEGSNQPQHF.

The V gene is TRBV9, the J gene TRBJ2-3; D may be TRBD2 (7 bases). The V end lost 0 bases, the J end lost 9 bases, and 20 bases lay between the germline ends. The CDR3 has 16 residues. Germline CDR1 and CDR2: SGDLS and YYNGEE. The CDR3, as DNA: TGTGCCAGCAGCGTAGGCTCCGGGGGGCCCGTTGGGACGCAGTATTTT. The encoded protein is CASSVGSGGPVGTQYF. Full variable domain (rest looked up from reference TRBV9 and TRBJ2-3): DSGVTQTPKHLITATGQRVTLRCSPRSGDLSVYWYQQSLDQGLQFLIQYYNGEERAKGNILERFSAQQFPDLHSELNLSSLELGDSALYFCASSVGSGGPVGTQYFGPGTRLTVL.

A note on this clone: This sample includes further DNA sequences coding for the same CDR3. The V and J genes are TRBV20-1 and TRBJ2-7; D is undetermined. Between the trimmed V and J ends, which lost 5 bases and 4 bases, there was a span of 9 bases. This CDR3 region has 11 residues. Per germline, CDR1 DFQATT and CDR2 SNEGSKA (reference sequence). CDR3 nucleotide sequence: TGCAGTGCTCGGGCAAATTACGAGCAGTACTTC. This sequence encodes CSARANYEQYF.

The gene calls are TRBV29-1 and TRBJ2-5, with D tentatively TRBD2 (6 bases). The CDR3 length is 15 residues. V was trimmed by 1 base and J by 1 base, leaving 13 bases between them. Per germline, CDR1 SQVTM and CDR2 ANQGSEA. CDR3 in amino acids: CSVEGAGTLQETQYF. Here the CDR3 DNA reads TGCAGCGTTGAAGGGGCAGGGACTCTCCAAGAGACCCAGTACTTC. Using reference TRBV29-1 and TRBJ2-5 for the parts outside the CDR3, the full variable domain is SAVISQKPSRDICQRGTSLTIQCQVDSQVTMMFWYRQQPGQSLTLIATANQGSEATYESGFVIDKFPISRPNLTFSTLTVSNMSPEDSSIYLCSVEGAGTLQETQYFGPGTRLLVL.

This clone occurred a few times. V usage is TRBV5-8 and J usage is TRBJ2-7; D is tentatively TRBD1 or TRBD2 (5 bases each). The germline V gene encodes CDR1 SGHTS and CDR2 YDEGEE. V was trimmed by 4 bases and J by 8 bases, leaving 13 bases between them. The CDR3 is made up of 12 amino acids. CDR3 DNA: TGTGCCAGCAGCCTGATTTTGGGACAGCAGTACTTC. It codes for CASSLILGQQYF.